A single sample gave rise to the 7 T cell receptor beta chains below, sequenced in a study of cytomegalovirus exposure and HLA in healthy donors. Vbeta (60) and Jbeta (13) primers were used in the PCR. Repertoires were generated with immunoSEQ multiplex PCR, while TCRdb's copy carries only in-frame clones and drops some. The sample carries about 200,000 clones, roughly 73% recorded once. Source material: PBMCs. Receptor source: a woman between 25 and 40 years old in good health and CMV-seronegative.

With respect to this clone: A read error may account for a junction end that differs from germline. The rearrangement joins TRBV7-9 to TRBJ2-2; D is perhaps TRBD2 (6 bases). Germline loops: CDR1 SEHNR, CDR2 FQNEAQ (reference sequence). The CDR3 is 12 amino acids. CDR3 protein: CSSRGLTGELFF. CDR3 coding DNA: TGTTCCAGCCGGGGACTCACCGGGGAGCTGTTTTTT.

The V call is TRBV6-6, the J call TRBJ2-7; 12 positions agree with TRBD1. V trimming: 6 bases; J trimming: 6 bases; junction bases outside the gene matches: 9. From germline, CDR1 is MNHNY and CDR2 SVGAGI (reference sequence). CDR3 length equals 15 residues. The CDR3 here is CASRYRDRGLSEQYF. CDR3 coding DNA: TGTGCCAGCAGATACAGGGACAGGGGGCTAAGCGAGCAGTACTTC.

J is TRBJ2-1 and V is TRBV9; 10 nucleotides match TRBD2. The V gene's germline CDR1 is SGDLS and CDR2 YYNGEE. The CDR3 loop spans 16 amino acids. V lost 1 base, J lost 2 bases, and 3 bases stayed unmatched. The CDR3 nucleotides are TGTGCCAGCAGCGTACGGACTAGCGGAACCTACAATGAGCAGTTCTTC. It is translated as CASSVRTSGTYNEQFF.

The J gene is TRBJ1-2, the V gene TRBV19; no firm D call. Looked up from germline, CDR1 is LNHDA and CDR2 is SQIVND (reference sequence). The CDR3 runs 14 residues. Trimming removed 3 bases at V and 3 bases at J, with 11 bases between. CDR3 protein: CASSIGRFDYGYTF. For the CDR3, the DNA is TGTGCCAGTAGTATCGGGAGGTTTGACTATGGCTACACCTTC.

The rearrangement links TRBV2 to TRBJ2-5, with a tentative D call TRBD2 (5 bases). Germline loops: CDR1 SNHLY, CDR2 FYNNEI. V shed 8 bases and J shed 5 bases, with 12 bases lying between them. This CDR3 is 12 amino acids long. This CDR3 is CASSGLLETQYF. CDR3 DNA sequence: TGTGCCAGCTCCGGACTGCTGGAGACCCAGTACTTC.

V gene TRBV5-6 combines with J gene TRBJ2-3; 9 positions agree with TRBD2. In germline, CDR1 is SGHDT, CDR2 YYEEEE. The CDR3 extends over 16 amino acids. J gave up 0 bases and V 3 bases, and 5 bases lay outside the gene matches. CDR3 nucleotide sequence: TGTGCCAGCAGCTACCTTAGCGGGAGAAGCACAGATACGCAGTATTTT. Its protein product is CASSYLSGRSTDTQYF.

The chain couples TRBV4-2 to TRBJ2-7, with 12 positions matching TRBD2. Germline-derived CDR1 and CDR2 are LGHNA and YNFKEQ. The V segment lost 2 bases and the J segment 2 bases; nucleotides outside the gene matches: 7. This CDR3 is built from 17 residues. CDR3: CASSQTRSSGGAYEQYF. The CDR3 nucleotides are TGTGCCAGCAGCCAAACTCGCTCTAGCGGGGGGGCCTACGAGCAGTACTTC.